Here is one TCR beta chain with its context. This specimen comes from a study of CD8+ T cells in alopecia areata. The CDR3 extends over 10 amino acids. V dropped 3 bases and J dropped 15 bases, with 6 bases sitting between them. CDR1 and CDR2 (germline): SNHLY, FYNNEI. The sample's treatment: oral pan-JAK inhibitor, 5-10 mg twice daily. Extraction of RNA preceded its reverse transcription into cDNA, which served as the sequencing template. Assay: immunoSEQ multiplex PCR; the TCRdb copy retains only in-frame clones and omits some. The repertoire consists of 180,000 or so clones, with roughly 60% occurring once and the leading ten covering roughly 16%.

The material sequenced was CD4+ T cells sorted from blood, taken between weeks 55 and 65, from a patient treated with tofacitinib. The receptor's source is a human donor with alopecia areata. This chain links TRBV2 with TRBJ1-6; no clear D gene. CDR3 coding DNA: TGTGCCAGCAGTGATTCCCTCCTCCACTTT. Its protein is CASSDSLLHF.